These 21 T cell receptor beta chains came from one sample sequenced in a study of T-cell memory formation after mild COVID-19. TCRdb re-derived calls from the 5' RACE reads in MiXCR, one entry per CDR3 protein. Among around 210,000 distinct CDR3 sequences listed, around 8.8% were seen once. The specimen sequenced was PBMCs or a T cell subset sorted from them (not recorded which). These receptors originate from a man aged 18 to 30 who had mild COVID-19 (a few samples of this study predate the infection). Cell type and time point are not known.

The chain couples TRBV5-1 to TRBJ2-2, with D possibly being TRBD1 (5 bases). The germline V gene has CDR1 SGHRS and CDR2 YFSETQ. The V gene lost 7 bases and the J gene lost 1 base, with 8 bases spanning the gap. CDR3 length equals 13 residues. The CDR3 loop is CASGGQNTGELFF. CDR3 coding DNA: TGCGCCAGCGGCGGACAGAACACCGGGGAGCTGTTTTTT. The full variable domain, with the rest looked up from reference TRBV5-1 and TRBJ2-2, is KAGVTQTPRYLIKTRGQQVTLSCSPISGHRSVSWYQQTPGQGLQFLFEYFSETQRNKGNFPGRFSGRQFSNSRSEMNVSTLELGDSALYLCASGGQNTGELFFGEGSRLTVL.

The chain has TRBV7-2 and TRBJ1-5; 9 bases align to TRBD1. CDR1 SGHTA and CDR2 FQGNSA come from the germline V gene. V lost 6 bases, J lost 5 bases, and 2 bases stayed unmatched. CDR3 length: 13 residues. CDR3 amino acids: CASSRQGDQPQHF. CDR3 sequence (DNA): TGTGCCAGCAGTAGACAGGGGGATCAGCCCCAGCATTTT.

This chain uses TRBV7-8 with TRBJ1-6; the D is unclear. Trimming took off 1 base at V and 7 bases at J, with 5 bases between the two ends. Germline assignment: CDR1 SGHVS and CDR2 FQNEAQ. The CDR3 spans 13 residues. The CDR3 sequence is CASSLVDNSPLHF. CDR3 in DNA: TGTGCCAGCAGCTTAGTCGACAATTCACCCCTCCACTTT.

This sequence joins TRBV6-1 and TRBJ1-2; D unresolved. The germline V gene encodes CDR1 MNHNS and CDR2 SASEGT. CDR3 length: 15 residues. V shed 2 bases and J shed 8 bases, with 18 bases lying between them. The CDR3 DNA sequence: TGTGCCAGCAGTGAATTCATCCATGCGGCCCGGGGCTACACCTTC. The encoded protein is CASSEFIHAARGYTF.

This clonotype was recorded at least ten times. V is TRBV4-2 and J is TRBJ1-6; D is undetermined. Germline-derived CDR1 and CDR2 are LGHNA and YNFKEQ. This CDR3 comprises 14 residues. V lost 1 base and J 7 bases, leaving 8 bases between the germline ends. The CDR3 DNA reads as TGTGCCAGCAGCCAAGCCGCCAGCAATTCACCCCTCCACTTT. This encodes CASSQAASNSPLHF.

The sample holds many counts of this clonotype. The chain has TRBV6-2 or TRBV6-3 and TRBJ2-5; tentative D call: TRBD2 (5 bases). The V end lost 0 bases, the J end lost 4 bases, and 6 bases lay between the germline ends. This CDR3 contains 13 residues. CDR1 and CDR2 (germline): MNHEY, SVGEGT. The CDR3 reads CASSYSSGETQYF. The CDR3 DNA sequence: TGTGCCAGCAGTTACTCCAGCGGAGAGACCCAGTACTTC.

This clonotype was seen only a few times. This chain links TRBV5-1 with TRBJ2-3; D remains unclear. Germline V gene sequence: CDR1 SGHRS, CDR2 YFSETQ. V gave up 3 bases and J gave up 2 bases, with 10 bases separating them. The CDR3 sequence is 14 residues long. The CDR3 nucleotides read TGCGCCAGCAGCTGGTTATCAGACACAGATACGCAGTATTTT. Residues: CASSWLSDTDTQYF. Looking up the rest from reference TRBV5-1 and TRBJ2-3 gives the full variable domain: KAGVTQTPRYLIKTRGQQVTLSCSPISGHRSVSWYQQTPGQGLQFLFEYFSETQRNKGNFPGRFSGRQFSNSRSEMNVSTLELGDSALYLCASSWLSDTDTQYFGPGTRLTVL.

The chain combines TRBV2 with TRBJ1-1; D might be TRBD1 (5 bases). Germline CDR1 reads SNHLY; CDR2 reads FYNNEI. V was clipped by 6 bases and J by 10 bases, with 18 bases between them. The CDR3 runs 13 residues. Here the CDR3 DNA reads TGTGCCAGCAGACAAGACGGACCGGGGGTAGCTTTCTTT. Residues: CASRQDGPGVAFF.

This clonotype was found a few times. The J gene is TRBJ1-6, the V gene TRBV7-9; 7 bases line up with TRBD1. The CDR3 is 14 amino acids. The trim removed 4 bases at V and 11 bases at J, leaving 8 bases unmatched. Looked up from germline, CDR1 is SEHNR and CDR2 is FQNEAQ (reference sequence). CDR3 protein: CASSSTGTWTPLHF. The CDR3 nucleotides are TGTGCCAGCAGCTCGACAGGGACTTGGACACCCCTCCACTTT.

This clonotype was recorded a few times. The rearrangement uses TRBV7-9 and TRBJ1-4; TRBD1 matches 7 bases. The trim removed 5 bases at V and 8 bases at J, leaving 20 bases unmatched. The V gene's germline CDR1 is SEHNR and CDR2 FQNEAQ (reference sequence). This CDR3 has 18 amino acids. The CDR3 here is CASSTGQGSPAGGEKLFF. The CDR3 region has the DNA TGTGCCAGCAGCACCGGTCAGGGGTCCCCGGCAGGGGGAGAAAAACTGTTTTTT. The entire variable domain, with the rest obtained from reference TRBV7-9 and TRBJ1-4, is as follows: DTGVSQNPRHKITKRGQNVTFRCDPISEHNRLYWYRQTLGQGPEFLTYFQNEAQLEKSRLLSDRFSAERPKGSFSTLEIQRTEQGDSAMYLCASSTGQGSPAGGEKLFFGSGTQLSVL.

The chain links TRBV29-1 to TRBJ1-1; the match to TRBD1 covers 7 bases. The CDR3 runs to 12 residues. Trimming at V came to 7 bases and at J to 2 bases, leaving 4 bases not matched to a gene. Germline V gene sequence: CDR1 SQVTM, CDR2 ANQGSEA. This CDR3 reads CSGRTGNTEAFF. In DNA, the CDR3 is TGCAGCGGAAGGACAGGCAACACTGAAGCTTTCTTT.

This clonotype came up many times. The CDR3 bases are TGCAGCGTTGGAGTGTCGGCACACCAAGAGACCCAGTACTTC. It encodes CSVGVSAHQETQYF. The rearrangement uses TRBV29-1 and TRBJ2-5; the D is unclear. The germline V gene encodes CDR1 SQVTM and CDR2 ANQGSEA. V was pared by 4 bases and J by 0 bases, with 12 bases between. CDR3 size: 14 residues.

This clonotype was detected a few times. Relative to the germline gene, one junction end is altered; a read error may explain this. The rearrangement joins TRBV6-6 to TRBJ1-2; no definite D call. The CDR3 consists of 11 residues. CDR1 is MNHNY and CDR2 is SVGAGI in the germline V gene (reference sequence). The CDR3 DNA reads as TGTGCCAGCAGTTACCCAGAGACCCAAGTCTTC. This translates into CASSYPETQVF.

This clonotype has more than one count but fewer than ten. The chain has TRBV6-6 and TRBJ1-3, with no clear D. This CDR3 spans 13 amino acids. The germline CDR1 and CDR2 sequences are MNHNY and SVGAGI (reference sequence). The V gene lost 7 bases and the J gene lost 4 bases, with 11 bases spanning the gap. CDR3 nucleotides: TGTGCCAGCACCCCCTCCGGGGGAAACACCATATATTTT. This codes for CASTPSGGNTIYF.

A few counts support this clonotype. The J gene is TRBJ2-1, the V gene TRBV12-3 or TRBV12-4; 10 nucleotides align to TRBD2. Losses at the gene ends were 5 bases for V and 5 bases for J; bases not matched to a gene: 3. CDR3 length: 14 residues. The CDR3 sequence: CASSRGLADNEQFF. CDR3 in DNA: TGTGCCAGCAGTCGAGGACTAGCGGACAATGAGCAGTTCTTC.

This clonotype was counted a few times. CDR3 DNA sequence: TGTGCCAGCAGCAGAGCGGGGCTAGCGGGGACAACGAACACCGGGGAGCTGTTTTTT. This encodes CASSRAGLAGTTNTGELFF. The genes are TRBV7-2 and TRBJ2-2; 9 bases are shared with TRBD2. V shed 5 bases and J 0 bases; nucleotides not matched to a gene: 13. The germline V gene encodes CDR1 SGHTA and CDR2 FQGNSA. The CDR3 is 19 residues long.

This clonotype was detected many times. V is TRBV20-1 and J is TRBJ1-2; D is possibly TRBD1 (6 bases). From germline, CDR1 is DFQATT and CDR2 SNEGSKA (reference sequence). The CDR3 is 13 residues long. The V and J ends lost 4 bases and 0 bases respectively, with 9 bases between them. In DNA form, the CDR3 reads TGCAGTGCTAAGGGGGGAGCTAACTATGGCTACACCTTC. Its protein product is CSAKGGANYGYTF.

The chain carries TRBV20-1 and TRBJ2-3, with a tentative D call TRBD1 (6 bases). The germline gives CDR1 DFQATT, CDR2 SNEGSKA (reference sequence). The ends were cut back, 4 bases at V and 2 bases at J, with 16 bases in the middle. This CDR3 is 15 amino acids long. The CDR3 spells CSAIDPGHHTDTQYF. In DNA form, the CDR3 reads TGCAGTGCTATAGATCCGGGACACCACACAGATACGCAGTATTTT.

There are many counts of this clonotype. The chain recombines TRBV12-3 or TRBV12-4 with TRBJ1-2; maybe TRBD1 (6 bases). Trimming stripped 6 bases from V and 3 bases from J, with 11 bases between. The CDR3 is 13 residues long. CDR3 coding DNA: TGTGCCAGCAGCCTGACAGGTGACTATGGCTACACCTTC. This encodes CASSLTGDYGYTF.

This clonotype was counted a few times. V usage is TRBV24-1 and J usage is TRBJ2-2; the D gene is possibly TRBD2 (7 bases). The CDR3 sequence is 14 residues long. Deletions cut 12 bases from V and 0 bases from J, with 13 bases between. The V gene's germline CDR1 is KGHDR and CDR2 SFDVKD. CDR3 DNA sequence: TGTGCCCTAGGGGGGGGCACGAACACCGGGGAGCTGTTTTTT. Its translation is CALGGGTNTGELFF.

This clonotype was seen more than once but under ten times. The rearrangement links TRBV18 to TRBJ2-7; no firm D call. CDR3 size: 14 residues. Between the trimmed V and J ends, which lost 2 bases and 3 bases, there was a span of 11 bases. Germline V gives CDR1 KGHSH, CDR2 LQKENI. The CDR3 DNA reads as TGTGCCAGCTCACCAATCGCTAAAGTCTACGAGCAGTACGTC. Its translation is CASSPIAKVYEQYV.